A selection of T cell receptor beta chains follows, all from one sample in a study of T cell responses to AZD1222 COVID-19 vaccine. This table comes from immunoSEQ multiplex PCR, and its TCRdb copy is limited to in-frame clones, with some not included. Of 150,000 to 180,000 clones listed, 80% to 90% are singletons. The sample here was peripheral blood, taken on day 0 of MenACWY control vaccination. Receptors were obtained from an adult in good health. Each CDR3 is given with its conserved first and last residue. Size tells how often a clone was seen (once, few, many) or the class of an expanded clone, and some rows leave it out.

V	J	size	CDR3
TRBV6-6	TRBJ2-7	-	CASSRLAGPYEQYF
TRBV10-2	TRBJ1-3	-	CASSVFRTGIAGNTIYF
TRBV5-4	TRBJ2-1	-	CASSSSSTSGKDEQFF
TRBV5-5	TRBJ1-1	-	CASSSSYRQGTTEAFF
TRBV5-1	TRBJ1-4	-	CASSIGQGVDEKLFF
TRBV6-2/TRBV6-3	TRBJ1-2	many	CASTYSDYGYTF
TRBV5-5	TRBJ2-7	-	CASQTKGSSEQYF
TRBV3-1/TRBV3-2	TRBJ1-5	-	CASSQGQGGGQPQHF
TRBV7-2	TRBJ1-2	few	CASTPDRASVGYTF
TRBV28	TRBJ2-2	-	CASRTSYSGELFF
TRBV24-1	TRBJ2-7	-	CATSDPPANEQYF
TRBV27	TRBJ2-1	-	CASSLGSGLAGSNEQFF
TRBV5-6	TRBJ1-1	once	CASSPGTLNTEAFF
TRBV7-3	TRBJ1-1	-	CASSSASDRSTEAFF
TRBV4-1	TRBJ1-6	-	CASSQWGRSNSPLHF
TRBV12-5	TRBJ2-3	-	CASGPSLSTDTQYF
TRBV12-3/TRBV12-4	TRBJ1-2	-	CASCFAGGGYTF
TRBV28	TRBJ2-5	-	CASSRSGAHEETQYF
TRBV5-1	TRBJ1-1	-	CASSPTGRNTEAFF
TRBV15	TRBJ2-1	-	CATRSGDKYNEQFF
TRBV7-2	TRBJ2-1	-	CASSLGGLAVSYNEQFF
TRBV4-3	TRBJ2-3	-	CASSQDTGTDTQYF
TRBV11-3	TRBJ1-1	-	CASSFVRDTEAFF
TRBV6-1	TRBJ1-3	-	CASSEVSGTGVFSSGNTIYF
TRBV10-3	TRBJ1-1	-	CAISGLTEAFF
TRBV10-3	TRBJ1-1	-	CAISVRDQAFF
TRBV11-2	TRBJ2-5	-	CASSFLAATYQETQYF
TRBV5-1	TRBJ1-5	few	CASRPGGDGNQPQHF
TRBV6-4	TRBJ1-2	-	CASSALAAGQPTYGYTF
TRBV7-9	TRBJ1-6	once	CASSPDRGRNSPLHF
TRBV28	TRBJ2-1	-	CASSFNRGQYGEQFF
TRBV11-1	TRBJ2-4	-	CASSLPGTIGSIQYF
TRBV3-1/TRBV3-2	TRBJ2-5	-	CASSASGGSPEYF
TRBV9	TRBJ1-2	-	CASSVDPRDDYGYTF
TRBV27	TRBJ1-4	-	CASSSWGGISEKLFF
TRBV29-1	TRBJ2-7	-	CSAGGQDSYEQYF
TRBV5-1	TRBJ1-5	-	CASSSLGDQPQHF
TRBV6-5	TRBJ1-1	-	CASSFEVGGRNTEAFF
TRBV5-1	TRBJ1-4	-	CASSLQGNEKLFF
TRBV18	TRBJ2-5	-	CASSSRQETQYF
TRBV19	TRBJ1-4	-	CASKGQGAPREKLFF
TRBV19	TRBJ2-2	-	CASSLGDISAGELFF
TRBV20-1	TRBJ2-5	-	CSAREQETQYF
TRBV5-1	TRBJ1-2	-	CASSPTGTLNYGYTF
TRBV10-3	TRBJ2-1	-	CATRDRVDNEQFF
TRBV7-2	TRBJ2-7	-	CASSLTSGYEQYF
TRBV19	TRBJ1-1	-	CASSIGQGWDTEAFF
TRBV11-2	TRBJ2-5	-	CASSQAPRGGGETQYF
TRBV5-1	TRBJ2-1	-	CASSRTSGRVSDDEQFF
TRBV30	TRBJ1-2	once	CAWSVPGVGGGGYTF